This T cell receptor (beta chain) was sequenced for a study of T cell clonality in common variable immunodeficiency. Study results and limitations: TCRbeta clonality was increased in CVID versus healthy controls. CVID subjects shared fewer TCRbeta clones than healthy controls did.

Trimming at V came to 3 bases and at J to 0 bases, leaving 3 bases not matched to a gene. The CDR3 length is 16 residues. Germline values: CDR1 SGHRS, CDR2 YFSETQ. Only in-frame clones appear in the TCRdb table, and some are missing; sequencing was by immunoSEQ multiplex PCR. This sample has 80,000 or so clones, each found more than once. This clone was seen a few times. The antigen is unknown. The CDR3 is cut off 3 residues early in the read; its end comes from the germline J gene. The sequencing sample was made of peripheral blood mononuclear cells. The V gene is TRBV5-1, the J gene TRBJ1-1, with 12 bases identical to TRBD1. The receptor was isolated from a person between 18 and 70 years old in good health. The CDR3 DNA, read in part, is TGCGCCAGCAGCTCGGGACAGGGGGCCATGAACACTGAA. Protein: CASSSGQGAMNTE. The CDR3 as a whole reads CASSSGQGAMNTEAFF.